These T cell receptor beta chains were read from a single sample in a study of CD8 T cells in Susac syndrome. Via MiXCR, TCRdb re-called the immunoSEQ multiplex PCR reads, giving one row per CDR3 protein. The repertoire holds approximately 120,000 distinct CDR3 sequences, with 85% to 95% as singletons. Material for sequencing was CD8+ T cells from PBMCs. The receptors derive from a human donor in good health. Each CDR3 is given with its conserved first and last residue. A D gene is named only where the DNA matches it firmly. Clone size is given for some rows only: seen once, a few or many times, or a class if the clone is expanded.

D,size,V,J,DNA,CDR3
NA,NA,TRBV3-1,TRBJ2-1,TGTGCCAGCAGCCAAGAACGGCTACAGCACAATGAGCAGTTCTTC,CASSQERLQHNEQFF
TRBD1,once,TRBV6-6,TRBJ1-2,TGTGCCAGCACCTCAGGACAGGTCTATGGCTACACCTTC,CASTSGQVYGYTF
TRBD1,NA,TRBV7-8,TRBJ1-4,TGTGCCAGCCGTGGACAGGGGTTTGAAAAACTGTTTTTT,CASRGQGFEKLFF
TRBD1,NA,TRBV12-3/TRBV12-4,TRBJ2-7,TGTGCCAGCAGGGAGGTGGCAGGGGGCGACTACGAGCAGTACTTC,CASREVAGGDYEQYF
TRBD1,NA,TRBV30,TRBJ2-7,TGTGCCTGGAGTGCACTCACAGGGGTCCTCGAGCAGTACTTC,CAWSALTGVLEQYF
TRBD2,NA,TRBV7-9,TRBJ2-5,TGTGCCAGCAGCTATCCTAGCGGAGAAGAGACCCAGTACTTC,CASSYPSGEETQYF
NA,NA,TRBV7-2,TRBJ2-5,TGTGCCAGCAGCAAACCGGGAAAACGGGAGACCCAGTACTTC,CASSKPGKRETQYF
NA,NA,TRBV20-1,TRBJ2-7,TGCAGTGCTAGAGTTAAAAGCGGGTTGAACGAGCAGTACTTC,CSARVKSGLNEQYF
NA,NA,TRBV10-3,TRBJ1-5,TGTGCCATCAGTGAAGGCGGTCAGCCCCAGCATTTT,CAISEGGQPQHF
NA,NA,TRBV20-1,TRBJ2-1,TGCAGTGCCCCAATTCGTTCCTACAATGAGCAGTTCTTC,CSAPIRSYNEQFF
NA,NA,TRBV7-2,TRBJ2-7,TGTGCCAGCAGTAACCCGGGGGCAGTCCCGTCCTACGAGCAGTACTTC,CASSNPGAVPSYEQYF
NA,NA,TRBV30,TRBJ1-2,TGTGCCTGGACCGTAGGGGGCTATGGCTACACCTTC,CAWTVGGYGYTF
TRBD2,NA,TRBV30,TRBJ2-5,TGTGCCTGGAGTTCGGCTAGCGGGAGGACAGAGACCCAGTACTTC,CAWSSASGRTETQYF
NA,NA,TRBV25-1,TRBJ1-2,TGTGCCAGCAGTGAGGGGCTAACAGGGATCGGCTTTTACACCTTC,CASSEGLTGIGFYTF
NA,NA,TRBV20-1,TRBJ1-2,TGCAGTGCTCTCCCCGGGACCCTATCCGGCTACACCTTC,CSALPGTLSGYTF
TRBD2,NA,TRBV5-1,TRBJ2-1,TGCGCCAGCAGAATTCAGACTAGCGGGAGTATGGATGAGCAGTTCTTC,CASRIQTSGSMDEQFF
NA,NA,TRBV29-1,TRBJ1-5,TGCAGCGTTGCCCCGGGGGTTAGCAATCAGCCCCAGCATTTT,CSVAPGVSNQPQHF
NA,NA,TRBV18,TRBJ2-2,TGTGCCAGCTCACCATACGTCTGGCAGAACACCGGGGAGCTGTTTTTT,CASSPYVWQNTGELFF
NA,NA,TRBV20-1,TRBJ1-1,TGCAGTGCTAAACAGGAAAGGGAAGCTTTCTTT,CSAKQEREAFF
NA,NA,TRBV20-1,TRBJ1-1,TGCAGTGCTAGAGAACCTGGGGGGTACACTGAAGCTTTCTTT,CSAREPGGYTEAFF
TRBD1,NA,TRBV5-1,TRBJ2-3,TGCGCCAGCAGCTCGGGACAGGGAGGGTCATCAGATACGCAGTATTTT,CASSSGQGGSSDTQYF
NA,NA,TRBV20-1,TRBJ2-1,TGCAGTGCCAGGCCCCCCGCGCCCAAAAATGAGCAGTTCTTC,CSARPPAPKNEQFF
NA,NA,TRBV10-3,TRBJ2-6,TGTGCCATCAGTGAGTCATTAGGAGGGTCCGGGGCCAACGTCCTGACTTTC,CAISESLGGSGANVLTF
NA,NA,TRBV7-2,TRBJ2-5,TGTGCCAGCGGGCTGCCCGAACAAGAGACCCAGTACTTC,CASGLPEQETQYF
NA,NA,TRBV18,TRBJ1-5,TGTGCCAGCTCACCGTCGGTCGTAGGCAATCAGCCCCAGCATTTT,CASSPSVVGNQPQHF
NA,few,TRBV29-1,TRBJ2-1,TGCAGCGTGCTTACTGGCGGAGGGATTACCAATGAGCAGTTCTTC,CSVLTGGGITNEQFF
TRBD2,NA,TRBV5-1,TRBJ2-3,TGCGCCAGCAGCAACACCGGGACTAGCGCCCTGTGGAGCACAGATACGCAGTATTTT,CASSNTGTSALWSTDTQYF
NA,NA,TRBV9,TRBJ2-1,TGTGCCAGCAGCGTAGTAGCAGATGGCTACAATGAGCAGTTCTTC,CASSVVADGYNEQFF
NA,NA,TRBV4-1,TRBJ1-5,TGCGCCAGCAGCCTGGAGGGGCGTTCGAGCAATCAGCCCCAGCATTTT,CASSLEGRSSNQPQHF